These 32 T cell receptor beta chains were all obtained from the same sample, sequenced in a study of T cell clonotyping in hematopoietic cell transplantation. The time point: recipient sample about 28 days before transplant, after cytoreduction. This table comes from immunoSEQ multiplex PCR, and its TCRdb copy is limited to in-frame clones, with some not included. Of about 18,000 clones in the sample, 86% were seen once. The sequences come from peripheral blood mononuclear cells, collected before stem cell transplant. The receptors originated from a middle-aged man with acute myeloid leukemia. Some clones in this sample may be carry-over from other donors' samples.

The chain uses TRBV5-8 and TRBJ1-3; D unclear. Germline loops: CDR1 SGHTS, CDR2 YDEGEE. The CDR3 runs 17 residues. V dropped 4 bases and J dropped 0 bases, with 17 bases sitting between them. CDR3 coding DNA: TGTGCCAGCAGCCCACCGCTTCAACAGATCTCTGGAAACACCATATATTTT. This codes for CASSPPLQQISGNTIYF.

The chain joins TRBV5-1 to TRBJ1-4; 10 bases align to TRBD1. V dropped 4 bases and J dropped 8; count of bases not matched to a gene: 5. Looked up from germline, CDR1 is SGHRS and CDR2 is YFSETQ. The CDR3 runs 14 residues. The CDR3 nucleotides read TGCGCCAGCAGCCAGACAGGGGGCGAAGAAAAACTGTTTTTT. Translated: CASSQTGGEEKLFF.

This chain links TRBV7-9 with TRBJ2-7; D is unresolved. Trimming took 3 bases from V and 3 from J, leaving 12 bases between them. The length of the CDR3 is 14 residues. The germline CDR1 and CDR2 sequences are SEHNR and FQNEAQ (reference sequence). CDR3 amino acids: CASSFSGNSYEQYF. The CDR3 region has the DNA TGTGCCAGCAGCTTCTCGGGCAATAGCTACGAGCAGTACTTC.

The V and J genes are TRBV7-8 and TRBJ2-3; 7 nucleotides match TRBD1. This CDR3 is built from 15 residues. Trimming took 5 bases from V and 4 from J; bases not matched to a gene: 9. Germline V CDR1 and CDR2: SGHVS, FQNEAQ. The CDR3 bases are TGTGCCAGCAGCCCGACAGGGAGCCGGTCAGATACGCAGTATTTT. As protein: CASSPTGSRSDTQYF.

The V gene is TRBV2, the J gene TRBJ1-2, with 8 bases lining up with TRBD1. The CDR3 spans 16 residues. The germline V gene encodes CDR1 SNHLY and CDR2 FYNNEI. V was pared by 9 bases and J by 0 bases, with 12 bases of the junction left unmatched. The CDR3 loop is CARASTGAKANYGYTF. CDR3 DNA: TGTGCCAGAGCCTCGACAGGGGCCAAAGCTAACTATGGCTACACCTTC.

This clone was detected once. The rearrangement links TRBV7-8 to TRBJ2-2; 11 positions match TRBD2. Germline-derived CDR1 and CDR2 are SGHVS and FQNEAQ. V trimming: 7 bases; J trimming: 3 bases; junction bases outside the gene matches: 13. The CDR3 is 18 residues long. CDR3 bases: TGTGCCAGCAACCGCCCTAGTAGCGGGGGGGCATACACCGGGGAGCTGTTTTTT. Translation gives CASNRPSSGGAYTGELFF.

Here the CDR3 DNA reads TGTGCCAGCCGGTTAGCTTTCGGCACAGATACGCAGTATTTT. As protein: CASRLAFGTDTQYF. The J gene is TRBJ2-3, the V gene TRBV6-5, with D unresolved. The CDR3 length is 14 residues. In germline, CDR1 is MNHEY, CDR2 SVGAGI. The germline V and J ends were trimmed by 8 bases and 1 base, with 13 bases remaining between them.

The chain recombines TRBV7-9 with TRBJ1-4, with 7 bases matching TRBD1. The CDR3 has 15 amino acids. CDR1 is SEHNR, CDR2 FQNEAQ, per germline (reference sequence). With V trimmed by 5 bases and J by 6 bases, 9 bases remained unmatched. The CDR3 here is CASSPRTGRDEKLFF. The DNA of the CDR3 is TGTGCCAGCAGCCCCCGGACAGGCCGGGATGAAAAACTGTTTTTT.

The CDR3 nucleotides read TGCGCCAGCAGCCAAGACGGAGGGGTCAAAAAACTGTTTTTT. This sequence encodes CASSQDGGVKKLFF. The chain carries TRBV4-3 and TRBJ1-4; D is possibly TRBD1 (5 bases). Trimming pared 0 bases from V and 9 bases from J, leaving 11 bases between. Germline CDR1 LGHNA, CDR2 YSLEER. The CDR3 runs 14 residues.

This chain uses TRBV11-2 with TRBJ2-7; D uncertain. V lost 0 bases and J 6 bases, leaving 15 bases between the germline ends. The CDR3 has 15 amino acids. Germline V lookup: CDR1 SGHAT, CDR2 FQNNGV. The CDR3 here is CASSLDSLPYFEQYF. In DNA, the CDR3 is TGTGCCAGCAGCTTAGATTCCCTACCCTATTTCGAGCAGTACTTC.

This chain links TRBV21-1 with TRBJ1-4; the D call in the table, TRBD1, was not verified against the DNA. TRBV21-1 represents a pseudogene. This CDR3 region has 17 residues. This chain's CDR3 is CASGRTESPTTNEKLFF. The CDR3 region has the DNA TGTGCCAGCGGAAGGACAGAAAGTCCTACAACTAATGAAAAACTGTTTTTT.

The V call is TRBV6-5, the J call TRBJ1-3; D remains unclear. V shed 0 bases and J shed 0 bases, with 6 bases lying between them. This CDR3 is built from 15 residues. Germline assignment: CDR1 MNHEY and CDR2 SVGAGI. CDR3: CASSYSPGSGNTIYF. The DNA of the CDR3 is TGTGCCAGCAGTTACTCGCCAGGCTCTGGAAACACCATATATTTT.

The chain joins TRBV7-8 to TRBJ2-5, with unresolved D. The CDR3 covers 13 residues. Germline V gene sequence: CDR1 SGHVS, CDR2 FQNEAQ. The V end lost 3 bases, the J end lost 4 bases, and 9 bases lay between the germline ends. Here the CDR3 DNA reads TGTGCCAGCAGCTTTGGGTCGGGAGAGACCCAGTACTTC. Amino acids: CASSFGSGETQYF.

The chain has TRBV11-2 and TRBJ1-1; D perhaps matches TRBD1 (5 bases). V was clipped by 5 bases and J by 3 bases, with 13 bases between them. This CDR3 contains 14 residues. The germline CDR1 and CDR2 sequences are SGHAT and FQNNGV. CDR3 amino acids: CASSLGVVDTEAFF. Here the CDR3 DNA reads TGTGCCAGCAGCCTGGGGGTGGTTGACACTGAAGCTTTCTTT.

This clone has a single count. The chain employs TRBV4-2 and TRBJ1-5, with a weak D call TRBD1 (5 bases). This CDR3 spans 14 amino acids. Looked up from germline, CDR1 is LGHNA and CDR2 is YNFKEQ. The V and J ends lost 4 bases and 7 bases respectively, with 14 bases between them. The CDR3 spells CASSPLRGSQPQHF. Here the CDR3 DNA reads TGTGCCAGCAGCCCACTAAGGGGTTCCCAGCCCCAGCATTTT.

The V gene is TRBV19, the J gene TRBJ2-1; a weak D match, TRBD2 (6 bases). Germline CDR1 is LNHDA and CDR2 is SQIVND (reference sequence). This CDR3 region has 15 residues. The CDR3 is CAPKARGYSYNEQFF. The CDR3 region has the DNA TGTGCACCAAAGGCCCGGGGGTACTCCTACAATGAGCAGTTCTTC.

Written as DNA, the CDR3 is TGCGCCAGCAGCATCCAGCTGAGGAACACTGAAGCTTTCTTT. Its protein product is CASSIQLRNTEAFF. The chain combines TRBV4-3 with TRBJ1-1; no reliable D call. Germline CDR1 reads LGHNA; CDR2 reads YSLEER. The V end was cut by 5 bases, the J end by 1 base, with 11 bases between. CDR3 length equals 14 residues.

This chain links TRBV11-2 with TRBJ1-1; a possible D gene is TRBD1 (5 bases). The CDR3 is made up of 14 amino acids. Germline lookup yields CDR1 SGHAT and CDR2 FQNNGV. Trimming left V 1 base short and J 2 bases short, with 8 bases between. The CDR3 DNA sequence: TGTGCCAGCAGCTTAGTACAGGCTAACACTGAAGCTTTCTTT. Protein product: CASSLVQANTEAFF.

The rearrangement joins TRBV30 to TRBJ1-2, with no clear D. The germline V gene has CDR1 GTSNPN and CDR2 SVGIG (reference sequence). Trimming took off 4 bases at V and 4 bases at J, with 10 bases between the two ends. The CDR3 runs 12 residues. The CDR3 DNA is TGTGCCTGGACGGTTGGCGGCTATGGCTACACCTTC. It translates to CAWTVGGYGYTF.

CDR3 in DNA: TGTGCCACCGGGATAACAGAACTTGAGCAGTACTTC. Amino acid sequence: CATGITELEQYF. The chain couples TRBV2 to TRBJ2-7, with a weak D call TRBD2 (5 bases). Trimming stripped 10 bases from V and 7 bases from J, with 17 bases between. Germline CDR1 and CDR2: SNHLY and FYNNEI. The CDR3 has 12 residues. Looking up the rest from reference TRBV2 and TRBJ2-7 gives the full variable domain: EPEVTQTPSHQVTQMGQEVILRCVPISNHLYFYWYRQILGQKVEFLVSFYNNEISEKSEIFDDQFSVERPDGSNFTLKIRSTKLEDSAMYFCATGITELEQYFGPGTRLTVT.

The CDR3 spells CASRDRGSGGYTF. CDR3 DNA sequence: TGTGCCAGTAGGGACAGGGGATCTGGGGGCTACACCTTC. J is TRBJ1-2 and V is TRBV19, with 9 bases fitting TRBD1. Looked up from germline, CDR1 is LNHDA and CDR2 is SQIVND (reference sequence). The CDR3 is 13 residues long. The V and J ends lost 6 bases and 8 bases, in that order; junction bases with no gene match: 7.

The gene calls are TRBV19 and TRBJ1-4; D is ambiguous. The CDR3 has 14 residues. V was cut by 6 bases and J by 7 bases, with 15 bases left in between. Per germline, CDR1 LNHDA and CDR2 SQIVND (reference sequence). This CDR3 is CASRTQANREKLFF. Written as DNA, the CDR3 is TGTGCCAGTAGAACTCAGGCAAATCGTGAAAAACTGTTTTTT.

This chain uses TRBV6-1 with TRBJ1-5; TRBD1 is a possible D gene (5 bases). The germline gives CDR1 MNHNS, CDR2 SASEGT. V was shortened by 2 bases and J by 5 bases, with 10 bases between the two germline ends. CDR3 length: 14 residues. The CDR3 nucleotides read TGTGCCAGCAGTGAACCTGGGGCGTATCAGCCCCAGCATTTT. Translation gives CASSEPGAYQPQHF.

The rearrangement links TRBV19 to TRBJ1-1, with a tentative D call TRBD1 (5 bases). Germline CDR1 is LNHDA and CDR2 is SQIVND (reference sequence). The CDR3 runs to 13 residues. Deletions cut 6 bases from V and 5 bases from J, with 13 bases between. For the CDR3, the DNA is TGTGCCAGTAGCCCTCGGGGGGGTACTGAAGCTTTCTTT. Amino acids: CASSPRGGTEAFF.

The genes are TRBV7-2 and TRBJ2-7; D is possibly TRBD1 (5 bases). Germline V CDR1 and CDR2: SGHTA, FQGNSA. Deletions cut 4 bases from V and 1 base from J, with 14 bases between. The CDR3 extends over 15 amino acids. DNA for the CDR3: TGTGCCAGCAGCTCTCAGGGAAGTGTGTCCTACGAGCAGTACTTC. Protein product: CASSSQGSVSYEQYF.

The CDR3 sequence is CASSLHKKPGLAGSGELFF. In nucleotides, the CDR3 is TGTGCCAGCAGCCTTCACAAGAAACCGGGACTAGCGGGGTCTGGGGAGCTGTTTTTT. The V gene is TRBV7-8, the J gene TRBJ2-2, with 13 nucleotides matching TRBD2. The CDR3 extends over 19 amino acids. Germline V CDR1 and CDR2: SGHVS, FQNEAQ. V lost 5 bases to trimming and J lost 8 bases; unmatched junction nucleotides: 17.

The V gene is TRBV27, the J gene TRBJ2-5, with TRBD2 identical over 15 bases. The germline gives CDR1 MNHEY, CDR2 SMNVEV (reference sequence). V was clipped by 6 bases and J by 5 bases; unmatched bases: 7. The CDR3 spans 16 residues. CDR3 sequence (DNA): TGTGCCAGCAGAACCGGGACTAGCGGGGGGCGGGAGACCCAGTACTTC. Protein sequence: CASRTGTSGGRETQYF.

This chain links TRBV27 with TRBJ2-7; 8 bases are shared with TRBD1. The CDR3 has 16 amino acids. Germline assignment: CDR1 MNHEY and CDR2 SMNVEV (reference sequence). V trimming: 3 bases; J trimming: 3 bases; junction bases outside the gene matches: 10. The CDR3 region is CASSFSSQGAYYEQYF. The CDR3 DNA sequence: TGTGCCAGCAGTTTTAGTTCCCAGGGGGCGTACTACGAGCAGTACTTC.

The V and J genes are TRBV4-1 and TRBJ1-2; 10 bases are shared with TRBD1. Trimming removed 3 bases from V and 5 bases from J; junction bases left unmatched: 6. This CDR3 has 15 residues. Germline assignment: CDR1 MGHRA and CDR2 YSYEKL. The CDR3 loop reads CASSQGQGPLYGYTF. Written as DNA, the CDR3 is TGCGCCAGCAGCCAGGGACAGGGGCCATTATATGGCTACACCTTC.

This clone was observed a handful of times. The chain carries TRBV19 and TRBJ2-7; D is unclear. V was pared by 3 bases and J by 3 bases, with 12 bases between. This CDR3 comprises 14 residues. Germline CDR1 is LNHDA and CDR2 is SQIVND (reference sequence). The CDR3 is CASSIRESYYEQYF. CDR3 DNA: TGTGCCAGTAGTATCCGTGAGAGCTACTACGAGCAGTACTTC.

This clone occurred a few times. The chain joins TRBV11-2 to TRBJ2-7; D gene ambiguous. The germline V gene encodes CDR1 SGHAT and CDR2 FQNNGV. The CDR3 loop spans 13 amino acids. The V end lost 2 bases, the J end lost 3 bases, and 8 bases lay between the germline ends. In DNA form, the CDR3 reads TGTGCCAGCAGCTTAAGTCTGGGCTACGAGCAGTACTTC. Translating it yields CASSLSLGYEQYF. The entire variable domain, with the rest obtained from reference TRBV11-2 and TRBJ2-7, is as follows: EAGVAQSPRYKIIEKRQSVAFWCNPISGHATLYWYQQILGQGPKLLIQFQNNGVVDDSQLPKDRFSAERLKGVDSTLKIQPAKLEDSAVYLCASSLSLGYEQYFGPGTRLTVT.

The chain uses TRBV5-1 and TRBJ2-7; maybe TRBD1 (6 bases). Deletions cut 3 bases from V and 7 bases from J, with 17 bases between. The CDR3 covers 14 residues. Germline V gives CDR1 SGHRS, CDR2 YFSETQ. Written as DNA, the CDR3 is TGCGCCAGCAGCTGGCAACAGGGTTCGGGGGAGCAGTACTTC. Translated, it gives CASSWQQGSGEQYF.